These T cell receptor beta chains were read from a single sample in a study of Tregs in tolerant kidney transplant recipients. These receptors' targets are unknown. Sequencing used immunoSEQ multiplex PCR; TCRdb keeps in-frame clones, though not all of them. The sample comprises approximately 41,000 clones, around 95% of which are singletons, and approximately 0.39% rests with the top ten. Material for sequencing was Tregs from blood cultured with allogeneic cells. All receptors derive from a human donor in good health. Both conserved end residues are part of each CDR3. A D gene is named only where the DNA matches it firmly. Not every row has a clone size; where given, it reads once, few, many or a size class.

v_gene: TRBV2; d_gene: TRBD1; abundance: -; j_gene: TRBJ1-5; CDR3aa: CASRPLGGEGQPQHF; CDR3nt: TGTGCCAGCAGGCCCTTAGGGGGCGAAGGTCAGCCCCAGCATTTT
v_gene: TRBV5-6; d_gene: -; abundance: -; j_gene: TRBJ1-1; CDR3aa: CASSFSSAGREAFF; CDR3nt: TGTGCCAGCAGCTTCTCATCGGCAGGCCGTGAAGCTTTCTTT
v_gene: TRBV7-3; d_gene: -; abundance: -; j_gene: TRBJ2-1; CDR3aa: CASSLIGREQFF; CDR3nt: TGTGCCAGCAGCTTAATCGGAAGGGAGCAGTTCTTC
v_gene: TRBV9; d_gene: -; abundance: few; j_gene: TRBJ1-5; CDR3aa: CASSVSPGSNQPQHF; CDR3nt: TGTGCCAGCAGCGTATCCCCGGGTAGCAATCAGCCCCAGCATTTT
v_gene: TRBV5-1; d_gene: TRBD1; abundance: -; j_gene: TRBJ1-1; CDR3aa: CASSGQGGTEAFF; CDR3nt: TGCGCCAGCAGCGGACAGGGTGGCACTGAAGCTTTCTTT
v_gene: TRBV2; d_gene: -; abundance: -; j_gene: TRBJ1-1; CDR3aa: CASSPSRLRYRNTEAFF; CDR3nt: TGTGCCAGCAGTCCTTCTCGGCTCCGATATCGGAACACTGAAGCTTTCTTT
v_gene: TRBV5-5; d_gene: -; abundance: -; j_gene: TRBJ2-1; CDR3aa: CASNLWDSYNEQFF; CDR3nt: TGTGCCAGCAACTTGTGGGACTCCTACAATGAGCAGTTCTTC
v_gene: TRBV5-1; d_gene: TRBD2; abundance: -; j_gene: TRBJ2-1; CDR3aa: CASSMGLARNEQFF; CDR3nt: TGCGCCAGCAGCATGGGACTAGCTAGGAATGAGCAGTTCTTC
v_gene: TRBV7-9; d_gene: TRBD1; abundance: -; j_gene: TRBJ1-1; CDR3aa: CASSLETGKGLKAFF; CDR3nt: TGTGCCAGCAGCTTAGAGACAGGGAAGGGGTTAAAAGCTTTCTTT
v_gene: TRBV7-8; d_gene: -; abundance: -; j_gene: TRBJ2-7; CDR3aa: CASSLAGGLIDEQYF; CDR3nt: TGTGCCAGCAGCTTAGCTGGCGGGCTAATTGACGAGCAGTACTTC
v_gene: TRBV5-1; d_gene: TRBD1; abundance: -; j_gene: TRBJ1-1; CDR3aa: CASGGQGNTEAFF; CDR3nt: TGCGCCAGCGGAGGACAGGGGAACACTGAAGCTTTCTTT
v_gene: TRBV5-8; d_gene: TRBD2; abundance: -; j_gene: TRBJ2-1; CDR3aa: CASSLTELAGGSYNEQFF; CDR3nt: TGTGCCAGCAGCTTAACGGAGCTAGCGGGGGGTTCCTACAATGAGCAGTTCTTC
v_gene: TRBV6-1; d_gene: TRBD1; abundance: -; j_gene: TRBJ2-7; CDR3aa: CASSLGQGRRDEQYF; CDR3nt: TGTGCCAGCAGCCTGGGACAGGGCCGACGGGACGAGCAGTACTTC
v_gene: TRBV7-2; d_gene: -; abundance: -; j_gene: TRBJ2-3; CDR3aa: CASSWGWVAGITDTQYF; CDR3nt: TGTGCCAGCAGCTGGGGATGGGTGGCGGGGATCACAGATACGCAGTATTTT
v_gene: TRBV7-6; d_gene: TRBD1; abundance: -; j_gene: TRBJ1-4; CDR3aa: CASSLTAGTDEKLFF; CDR3nt: TGTGCCAGCAGCTTAACTGCCGGGACAGACGAAAAACTGTTTTTT